Listed here are 4 T cell receptor beta chains from one sample, sequenced in a study of blood T cell repertoires in COVID-19. Clones were sequenced by immunoSEQ multiplex PCR, and TCRdb holds only the in-frame ones, with some missing. The sample has a few hundred thousand clones, about nine tenths seen once. What was sequenced was PBMCs or T cells enriched from blood (not recorded which). The receptors were sampled from a man between 25 and 39 years old who had recovered from COVID-19.

The V and J genes are TRBV11-3 and TRBJ1-6, with D perhaps matching TRBD1 (5 bases). CDR1 is SGHNT and CDR2 is YENEEA in the germline V gene. V was pared by 1 base and J by 9 bases, with 7 bases between. CDR3 length: 13 residues. In DNA form, the CDR3 reads TGTGCCAGCAGCTTAGCGGGGGGTTCACCCCTCCACTTT. Protein product: CASSLAGGSPLHF.

The gene calls are TRBV24-1 and TRBJ2-1, with TRBD2 identical over 11 bases. CDR1 and CDR2 (germline): KGHDR, SFDVKD. The CDR3 loop spans 17 amino acids. V was clipped by 3 bases and J by 7 bases; unmatched bases: 10. This CDR3 is CATSDPTSGASVNEQFF. For the CDR3, the DNA is TGTGCCACCAGTGATCCGACTAGCGGGGCTTCGGTGAATGAGCAGTTCTTC.

Written as DNA, the CDR3 is TGTGCCAGCAGGCTAGCGGGATATACCTCCGAGCAGTACTTC. It codes for CASRLAGYTSEQYF. The chain links TRBV6-6 to TRBJ2-7; 9 bases match TRBD2. After removal of 6 bases from V and 6 bases from J, the junction contained 9 bases not matched to a gene. CDR3 length: 14 amino acids. Germline CDR1 reads MNHNY; CDR2 reads SVGAGI (reference sequence).

The CDR3: CASSEGGQTYEQYF. The DNA of the CDR3 is TGCGCCAGCAGTGAGGGGGGACAAACCTACGAGCAGTACTTC. The V gene is TRBV10-1, the J gene TRBJ2-7; D possibly corresponds to TRBD1 (6 bases). Trimming cost V 2 bases and J 2 bases, with 10 bases left between them. Germline V gives CDR1 WNHNN, CDR2 SYGVQD (reference sequence). This CDR3 is built from 14 residues.